This is a list of T cell receptor beta chains from one sample in a study of chemoradiotherapy in HPV16-positive cancers. Profiling relied on immunoSEQ multiplex PCR, and the TCRdb table lists in-frame clones only, not all of them. Of 20,000 to 25,000 clones in the sample, 80% to 90% were seen once. The sequences come from blood, collected from a patient who underwent chemoradiotherapy. The receptors shown here come from a human donor with HPV-associated anogenital cancer. Both conserved end residues are part of each CDR3. The D gene is left open where the match is weak.

v_call: TRBV19; j_call: TRBJ1-2; d_call: TRBD1; cdr3_aa: CASSGGGEGYTF
v_call: TRBV19; j_call: TRBJ2-2; d_call: -; cdr3_aa: CASSINGGPAGELFF
v_call: TRBV5-1; j_call: TRBJ2-4; d_call: -; cdr3_aa: CASSDISLAKNIQYF
v_call: TRBV7-2; j_call: TRBJ1-5; d_call: -; cdr3_aa: CASSSGQTYQPQHF
v_call: TRBV4-1; j_call: TRBJ1-6; d_call: -; cdr3_aa: CASSQVTSQGLSPLHF
v_call: TRBV14; j_call: TRBJ1-3; d_call: -; cdr3_aa: CASSPWGEAIYF
v_call: TRBV19; j_call: TRBJ1-5; d_call: -; cdr3_aa: CASSTGRHQHF
v_call: TRBV7-6; j_call: TRBJ2-2; d_call: -; cdr3_aa: CASSLDAGELFF
v_call: TRBV5-1; j_call: TRBJ2-5; d_call: TRBD2; cdr3_aa: CASSFPGTSGGIGTQYF
v_call: TRBV2; j_call: TRBJ1-2; d_call: TRBD1; cdr3_aa: CASSDSDRGPYGYTF
v_call: TRBV20-1; j_call: TRBJ2-7; d_call: -; cdr3_aa: CSATILGEQYF
v_call: TRBV7-2; j_call: TRBJ2-5; d_call: TRBD2; cdr3_aa: CASSPGTRHQETQYF
v_call: TRBV19; j_call: TRBJ1-4; d_call: -; cdr3_aa: CASSSRNTYSNEKLFF
v_call: TRBV9; j_call: TRBJ2-5; d_call: TRBD2; cdr3_aa: CASNVGAGGGETQYF
v_call: TRBV9; j_call: TRBJ1-1; d_call: -; cdr3_aa: CASSEGPGVKAFF
v_call: TRBV19; j_call: TRBJ1-5; d_call: -; cdr3_aa: CASSPGRRRHSNQPQHF
v_call: TRBV7-6; j_call: TRBJ2-2; d_call: TRBD1; cdr3_aa: CASSRHGQGDTGELFF
v_call: TRBV4-2; j_call: TRBJ2-3; d_call: TRBD2; cdr3_aa: CASSPSLAGVTDTQYF
v_call: TRBV19; j_call: TRBJ1-1; d_call: TRBD1; cdr3_aa: CASSMMDRGHTEAFF
v_call: TRBV4-1; j_call: TRBJ1-4; d_call: -; cdr3_aa: CASSRGVANEKLFF
v_call: TRBV6-1; j_call: TRBJ1-5; d_call: TRBD1; cdr3_aa: CASLGTGGQPQHF
v_call: TRBV5-8; j_call: TRBJ2-3; d_call: -; cdr3_aa: CASTSARYTDTQYF
v_call: TRBV11-2; j_call: TRBJ2-7; d_call: TRBD1; cdr3_aa: CASSSLWDRLHEQYF
v_call: TRBV7-2; j_call: TRBJ1-2; d_call: -; cdr3_aa: CASSLVFYGYTF
v_call: TRBV30; j_call: TRBJ1-2; d_call: TRBD1; cdr3_aa: CAWSLPRTGVDGYTF
v_call: TRBV5-4; j_call: TRBJ2-3; d_call: -; cdr3_aa: CASSSGVGTDTQYF
v_call: TRBV9; j_call: TRBJ2-3; d_call: -; cdr3_aa: CASSVGSGVPNTQYF
v_call: TRBV5-6; j_call: TRBJ2-5; d_call: TRBD2; cdr3_aa: CASSLEETSGGQETQYF
v_call: TRBV4-1; j_call: TRBJ2-5; d_call: TRBD2; cdr3_aa: CASSQVTGTSGMGTQYF
v_call: TRBV19; j_call: TRBJ1-1; d_call: TRBD1; cdr3_aa: CASRPGTGTTEAFF
v_call: TRBV9; j_call: TRBJ1-2; d_call: TRBD1; cdr3_aa: CASPLEGAISLGGYTF
v_call: TRBV19; j_call: TRBJ1-1; d_call: -; cdr3_aa: CASSIGVEGTEAFF
v_call: TRBV19; j_call: TRBJ1-1; d_call: -; cdr3_aa: CASSISDGRRNTEAFF
v_call: TRBV15; j_call: TRBJ2-1; d_call: TRBD2; cdr3_aa: CATSRTSGFYNEQFF
v_call: TRBV6-6; j_call: TRBJ1-1; d_call: -; cdr3_aa: CASSYSSEAFF
v_call: TRBV19; j_call: TRBJ1-1; d_call: -; cdr3_aa: CASSLAPTGGTEAFF
v_call: TRBV4-2; j_call: TRBJ1-5; d_call: TRBD1; cdr3_aa: CASSPRQGGQPQHF
v_call: TRBV12-5; j_call: TRBJ2-1; d_call: TRBD1; cdr3_aa: CASGSDRGRYNEQFF
v_call: TRBV5-1; j_call: TRBJ2-7; d_call: -; cdr3_aa: CASSTVQGGFGREQYF
v_call: TRBV2; j_call: TRBJ2-5; d_call: -; cdr3_aa: CASIQGLLWETQYF
v_call: TRBV6-4; j_call: TRBJ2-1; d_call: -; cdr3_aa: CASSDSDSNEQFF
v_call: TRBV7-9; j_call: TRBJ1-2; d_call: TRBD1; cdr3_aa: CASSSPQGTGNGYTF
v_call: TRBV5-1; j_call: TRBJ2-1; d_call: TRBD1; cdr3_aa: CASSRKTQFGTAYNEQFF
v_call: TRBV15; j_call: TRBJ2-7; d_call: -; cdr3_aa: CATSRPPRNAYEQYF
v_call: TRBV7-2; j_call: TRBJ2-6; d_call: -; cdr3_aa: CASSLAPPGRSSGANVLTF
v_call: TRBV6-1; j_call: TRBJ2-2; d_call: TRBD1; cdr3_aa: CASSSWDRNTGELFF
v_call: TRBV5-6; j_call: TRBJ2-1; d_call: TRBD2; cdr3_aa: CASSLEGGGGAIKQFF
v_call: TRBV9; j_call: TRBJ1-2; d_call: TRBD1; cdr3_aa: CASSITGQNYGYTF
v_call: TRBV7-2; j_call: TRBJ2-7; d_call: -; cdr3_aa: CASSLAGGLEQYF
v_call: TRBV30; j_call: TRBJ1-2; d_call: -; cdr3_aa: CAWSATRTGFPIYTF
v_call: TRBV18; j_call: TRBJ2-1; d_call: -; cdr3_aa: CASSLGHQSSYNEQFF
v_call: TRBV6-1; j_call: TRBJ2-4; d_call: -; cdr3_aa: CASSAGILAKNIQYF
v_call: TRBV11-2; j_call: TRBJ2-7; d_call: -; cdr3_aa: CASSFGRGSYEQYF
v_call: TRBV11-1; j_call: TRBJ2-7; d_call: -; cdr3_aa: CASSLTDYEQYF
v_call: TRBV11-2; j_call: TRBJ2-4; d_call: -; cdr3_aa: CASSFRAKNIQYF
v_call: TRBV19; j_call: TRBJ2-7; d_call: -; cdr3_aa: CASSTGEGRSYEQYF
v_call: TRBV6-5; j_call: TRBJ1-1; d_call: -; cdr3_aa: CASSSGQRNTEAFF